The T cell receptor (beta chain) under discussion was sequenced for a study of cytomegalovirus exposure and HLA in healthy donors. Primers: 60 Vbeta forward and 13 Jbeta reverse. Some clones are missing from TCRdb's copy, which holds only in-frame ones; the method was immunoSEQ multiplex PCR. The profile shows fewer than 200,000 clones, about 82% of them singletons. The CDR3 loop spans 17 amino acids. The J segment lost 5 bases and the V segment lost 1 base, leaving 9 bases of the junction unmatched. Germline V CDR1 and CDR2: SGHVS, FNYEAQ. This receptor was identified in a woman aged 25 to 45 in good health and CMV-seropositive. Sequenced material: PBMCs. V is TRBV7-6 and J is TRBJ2-2; 8 bases fit TRBD2. The CDR3 protein is CASSLDGGGTPTGELFF. The CDR3 DNA reads TGTGCCAGCAGCTTAGACGGGGGGGGCACTCCGACCGGGGAGCTGTTTTTT.